The rows below give T cell receptor beta chains drawn from one sample of a study of T cells after yellow fever vaccination. A single record per CDR3 protein comes from TCRdb applying MiXCR to the 5' RACE reads. This table has 350,000 to 550,000 distinct CDR3 sequences, roughly 20% appearing once. The sample was PBMCs, taken before the yellow fever booster vaccination. These receptors were collected from a man aged 18 to 35 who received the YFV17D yellow fever vaccine. CDR3s leave out the opening cysteine and the closing phenylalanine or tryptophan. The D gene is left open where the match is weak.

>TRBJ2-3|TRBD2|TRBV20-1
SASSLAGTTDTQY
>TRBJ2-1|TRBD2|TRBV5-1
ASSAAGTTLGEQF
>TRBJ1-1|-|TRBV12-3/TRBV12-4
ASSPQWGLNTEAF
>TRBJ2-7|TRBD2|TRBV9
ASSVATSGYEQY
>TRBJ1-2|-|TRBV6-2/TRBV6-3
ASNPTALYGYT
>TRBJ2-3|TRBD2|TRBV2
ASNLAGRRSTDTQY
>TRBJ1-2|TRBD1|TRBV20-1
SATGQDYGYT
>TRBJ2-7|TRBD1|TRBV20-1
SAEAGRQGGDYEQY
>TRBJ1-1|-|TRBV5-4
ASSREGGGTEAF
>TRBJ2-1|-|TRBV7-6
ASSLGGIEQF
>TRBJ1-4|TRBD1|TRBV4-1
ASSRGQAATNEKLF
>TRBJ1-2|-|TRBV4-3
ASSQDGGRGYGYT
>TRBJ1-3|-|TRBV5-1
ASTWGGLSSGNTIY
>TRBJ2-7|-|TRBV2
ASSGNAAYEQY
>TRBJ1-5|TRBD1|TRBV27
ASSLLSGTVYNQPQH
>TRBJ1-2|TRBD1|TRBV24-1
ATSDPQGTGDGYT
>TRBJ1-1|TRBD1|TRBV11-3
ASSSRGHTEAF
>TRBJ1-1|-|TRBV10-3
AIRDDKNTEAF
>TRBJ1-3|-|TRBV10-3
AISPGNTIY
>TRBJ2-5|TRBD1|TRBV20-1
SAGDRGAETQY
>TRBJ2-1|TRBD2|TRBV7-3
ASSLTSGVAEQF
>TRBJ2-7|-|TRBV20-1
SAEHEQY
>TRBJ1-4|-|TRBV18
ASSPPSAATNEKLF
>TRBJ1-6|TRBD1|TRBV5-5
ASSLGLPGQGRSPLH
>TRBJ1-2|TRBD1|TRBV7-8
ASSSPQGAQT
>TRBJ2-3|-|TRBV5-1
ASSLTTREGTDTQY
>TRBJ1-4|-|TRBV4-1
ASSQDSGLGEKLF
>TRBJ2-6|-|TRBV6-6
ASSYTRQSRGANVLT
>TRBJ1-1|TRBD1|TRBV11-2
ASSQGGVEAF
>TRBJ1-2|-|TRBV6-1
ASTTGLNYGYT
>TRBJ1-5|-|TRBV6-2/TRBV6-3
ASNRLGQAYQPQH
>TRBJ2-7|-|TRBV20-1
SASRGNYEQY
>TRBJ2-7|-|TRBV7-3
ASRESGTRGGEQY
>TRBJ2-5|-|TRBV9
ASSVAGGGETQY
>TRBJ2-1|-|TRBV2
ASRVDSIPNEQF
>TRBJ1-1|-|TRBV5-1
ASSTGQSNTEAF
>TRBJ2-3|-|TRBV4-3
ASSQAGGRGSDTQY
>TRBJ1-3|TRBD1|TRBV7-2
ASSLWTGTSGNTIY
>TRBJ2-5|TRBD2|TRBV6-5
ASTGAGGLQETQY
>TRBJ2-5|-|TRBV5-1
ASSTSYRDETQY
>TRBJ1-2|-|TRBV10-3
AISEPEANYGYT
>TRBJ1-2|-|TRBV9
ASSVVGGVNGYT
>TRBJ1-1|-|TRBV6-5
ASSYSWGDTEAF
>TRBJ2-5|TRBD1|TRBV10-3
AISESSGQSDRGQETQY